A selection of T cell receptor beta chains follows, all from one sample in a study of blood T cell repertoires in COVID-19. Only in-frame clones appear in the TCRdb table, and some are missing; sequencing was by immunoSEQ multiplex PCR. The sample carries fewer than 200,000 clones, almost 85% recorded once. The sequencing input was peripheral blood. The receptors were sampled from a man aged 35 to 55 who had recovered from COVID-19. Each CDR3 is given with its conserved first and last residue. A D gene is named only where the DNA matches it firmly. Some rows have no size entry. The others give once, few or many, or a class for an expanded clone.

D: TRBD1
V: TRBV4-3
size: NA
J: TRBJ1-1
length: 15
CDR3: CASSQGTGSDTEAFF
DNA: TGCGCCAGCAGCCAAGGGACAGGGTCTGACACTGAAGCTTTCTTT

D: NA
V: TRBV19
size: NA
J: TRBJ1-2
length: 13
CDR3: CATRTEGLYGYTF
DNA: TGTGCCACTCGGACGGAGGGCCTCTATGGCTACACCTTC

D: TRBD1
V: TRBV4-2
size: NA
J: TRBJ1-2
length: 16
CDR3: CASSLEYRTGNYGYTF
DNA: TGTGCCAGCAGCCTAGAATATAGGACAGGGAACTATGGCTACACCTTC

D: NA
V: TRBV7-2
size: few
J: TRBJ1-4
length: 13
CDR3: CASSLVPLRELFF
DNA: TGTGCCAGCAGCTTAGTCCCCTTGAGGGAACTGTTTTTT

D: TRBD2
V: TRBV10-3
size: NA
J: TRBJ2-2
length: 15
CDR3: CAISAGTGGTGELFF
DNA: TGTGCCATCAGTGCTGGGACGGGAGGCACCGGGGAGCTGTTTTTT

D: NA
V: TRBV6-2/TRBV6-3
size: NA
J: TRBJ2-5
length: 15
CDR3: CASSYTGLIEETQYF
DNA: TGTGCCAGCAGTTACACAGGCCTGATAGAAGAGACCCAGTACTTC

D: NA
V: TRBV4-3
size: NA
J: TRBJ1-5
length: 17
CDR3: CASSQDRGRANNQPQHF
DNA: TGCGCCAGCAGCCAAGATAGGGGCAGGGCCAACAATCAGCCCCAGCATTTT

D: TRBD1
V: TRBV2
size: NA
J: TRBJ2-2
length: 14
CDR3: CASAQTGGIGELFF
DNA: TGTGCCAGCGCCCAGACAGGGGGCATCGGGGAGCTGTTTTTT

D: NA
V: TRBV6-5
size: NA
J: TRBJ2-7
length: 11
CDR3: CASRRIYEQYF
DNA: TGTGCCAGCAGGAGAATCTACGAGCAGTACTTC

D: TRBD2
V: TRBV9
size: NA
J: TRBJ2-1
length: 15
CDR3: CASSVAPSGHNEQFF
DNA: TGTGCCAGCAGCGTAGCTCCTAGCGGGCACAATGAGCAGTTCTTC

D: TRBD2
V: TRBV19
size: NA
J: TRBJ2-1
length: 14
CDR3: CASSKREGRGEQFF
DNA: TGTGCCAGTAGTAAGCGGGAGGGCCGAGGTGAGCAGTTCTTC

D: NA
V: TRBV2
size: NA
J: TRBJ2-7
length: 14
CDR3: CASSSGTPPYEQYF
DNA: TGTGCCAGCAGCTCCGGGACACCACCCTACGAGCAGTACTTC

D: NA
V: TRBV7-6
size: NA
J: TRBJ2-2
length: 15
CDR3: CASSLAASAGGELFF
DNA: TGTGCCAGCAGCTTAGCCGCCTCCGCGGGCGGGGAGCTGTTTTTT

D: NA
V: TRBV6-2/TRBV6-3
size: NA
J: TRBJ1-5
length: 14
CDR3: CASSYGGASQPQHF
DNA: TGTGCCAGCAGTTACGGGGGGGCGAGCCAGCCCCAGCATTTT

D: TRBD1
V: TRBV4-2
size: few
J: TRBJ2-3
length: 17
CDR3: CASSQLRDRGNTDTQYF
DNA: TGTGCCAGCAGCCAGCTTCGGGACAGAGGGAACACAGATACGCAGTATTTT

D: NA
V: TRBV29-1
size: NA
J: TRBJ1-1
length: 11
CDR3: CSADPEFEAFF
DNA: TGCAGCGCGGATCCGGAGTTTGAAGCTTTCTTT

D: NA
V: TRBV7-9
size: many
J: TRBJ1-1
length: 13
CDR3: CASSPTAGTEAFF
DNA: TGTGCCAGCAGCCCGACGGCGGGCACTGAAGCTTTCTTT

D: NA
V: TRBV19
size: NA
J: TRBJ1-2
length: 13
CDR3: CASSIRQNYGYTF
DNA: TGTGCCAGTAGTATTAGACAGAACTATGGCTACACCTTC

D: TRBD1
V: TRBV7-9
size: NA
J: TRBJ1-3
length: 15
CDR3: CASSLGQGTGNTIYF
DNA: TGTGCCAGCAGCCTGGGACAGGGAACTGGAAACACCATATATTTT

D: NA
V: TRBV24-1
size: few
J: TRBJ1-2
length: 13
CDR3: CATKGNGGYGYTF
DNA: TGTGCCACCAAGGGAAACGGGGGCTATGGCTACACCTTC

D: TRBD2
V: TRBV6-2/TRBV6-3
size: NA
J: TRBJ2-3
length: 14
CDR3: CASSNSGGTDTQYF
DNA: TGTGCCAGCAGTAACTCGGGGGGAACAGATACGCAGTATTTT

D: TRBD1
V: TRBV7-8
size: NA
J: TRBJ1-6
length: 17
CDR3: CASTLEGWDSLSSPLHF
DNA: TGTGCCAGCACCCTAGAGGGTTGGGACAGTCTTTCTTCCCCCCTCCACTTT

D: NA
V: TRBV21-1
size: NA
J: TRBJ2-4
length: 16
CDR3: CASLGDRLAAKNIQYF
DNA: TGTGCCAGCTTAGGGGACAGGTTGGCGGCCAAAAACATTCAGTACTTC

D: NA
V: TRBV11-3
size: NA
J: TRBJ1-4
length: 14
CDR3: CASSLGGLQEKLFF
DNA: TGTGCCAGCAGCTTAGGAGGGTTACAGGAAAAACTGTTTTTT

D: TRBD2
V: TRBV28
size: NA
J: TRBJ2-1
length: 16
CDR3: CASSPPSAGGFNEQFF
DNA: TGTGCCAGCAGTCCCCCCTCGGCGGGAGGGTTTAATGAGCAGTTCTTC

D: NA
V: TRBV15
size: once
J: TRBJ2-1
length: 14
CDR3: CATSARGNWNEQFF
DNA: TGTGCCACTTCGGCCAGGGGCAATTGGAATGAGCAGTTCTTC

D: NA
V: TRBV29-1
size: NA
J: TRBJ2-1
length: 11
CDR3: CTGQSYNEQFF
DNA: TGCACAGGACAGTCCTACAATGAGCAGTTCTTC

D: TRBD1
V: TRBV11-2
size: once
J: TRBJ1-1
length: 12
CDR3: CASSLEGTVAFF
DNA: TGTGCCAGCAGCTTAGAGGGGACAGTTGCTTTCTTT

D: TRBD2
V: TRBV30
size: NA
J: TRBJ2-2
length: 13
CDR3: CAWSLGGAGELFF
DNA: TGTGCCTGGAGTTTGGGAGGGGCCGGGGAGCTGTTTTTT

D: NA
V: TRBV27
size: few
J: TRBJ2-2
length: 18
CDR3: CASSAMKWGPPSSGELFF
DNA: TGTGCCAGCAGTGCGATGAAATGGGGCCCTCCATCAAGCGGGGAGCTGTTTTTT

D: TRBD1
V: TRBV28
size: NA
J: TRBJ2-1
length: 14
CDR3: CASSFTGGFDEQFF
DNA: TGTGCCAGCAGTTTCACAGGGGGCTTCGATGAGCAGTTCTTC

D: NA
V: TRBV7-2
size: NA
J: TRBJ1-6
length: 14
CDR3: CASSPSGGWSPLHF
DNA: TGTGCCAGCAGCCCTAGCGGGGGATGGTCACCCCTCCACTTT

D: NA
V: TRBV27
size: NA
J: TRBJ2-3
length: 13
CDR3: CASSFPSTDTQYF
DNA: TGTGCCAGCAGTTTTCCAAGCACAGATACGCAGTATTTT

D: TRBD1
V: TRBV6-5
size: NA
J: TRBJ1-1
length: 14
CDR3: CASSYDRENTEAFF
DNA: TGTGCCAGCAGCTACGACAGGGAGAACACTGAAGCTTTCTTT

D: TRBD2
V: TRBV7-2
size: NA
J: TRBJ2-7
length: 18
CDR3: CASSLSGTSGGAYYEQYF
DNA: TGTGCCAGCAGCTTGTCCGGGACTAGCGGGGGGGCTTACTACGAGCAGTACTTC

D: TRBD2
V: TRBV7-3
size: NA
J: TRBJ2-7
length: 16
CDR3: CASSLIGTSGPYEQYF
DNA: TGTGCCAGCAGCTTAATCGGGACTAGCGGGCCCTACGAGCAGTACTTC

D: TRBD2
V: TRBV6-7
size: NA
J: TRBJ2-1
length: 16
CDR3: CASSSATSGGFNEQFF
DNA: TGTGCCAGCAGTTCCGCGACTAGCGGGGGTTTCAATGAGCAGTTCTTC